The rows below give T cell receptor beta chains drawn from one sample of a study of T cells expressing NK-cell markers. TCRdb reprocessed the 5' RACE reads, keeping one entry per CDR3 protein, no DNA. The sample holds almost 450,000 distinct CDR3 sequences. The material sequenced was blood T cells: a sorted CD56 or NKG2C T cell subset, CD4+ or CD8+ T cells, or bulk PBMC T cells (not recorded which). The origin of the receptors is a woman aged 18 to 75 in good health. Both conserved end residues are part of each CDR3.

J: TRBJ2-1
V: TRBV6-1
CDR3: CASKAGLAGGPPYNEQFF

J: TRBJ2-7
V: TRBV19
CDR3: CATATTGSFGEQYF

J: TRBJ1-6
V: TRBV15
CDR3: CATSRVWGNSPLHF

J: TRBJ2-3
V: TRBV27
CDR3: CASSFRGGYTDTQYF

J: TRBJ2-2
V: TRBV5-1
CDR3: CASSLIGVNTGELFF

J: TRBJ1-1
V: TRBV7-3
CDR3: CASSSDREAFF

J: TRBJ2-3
V: TRBV12-3/TRBV12-4
CDR3: CASSTAALGTQYF

J: TRBJ2-7
V: TRBV20-1
CDR3: CSARLAGGTYEQYF

J: TRBJ2-5
V: TRBV20-1
CDR3: CSAPARGETQYF

J: TRBJ2-1
V: TRBV7-9
CDR3: CASSLVSGRMNEQFF

J: TRBJ1-1
V: TRBV7-9
CDR3: CASIKPTGQNTEAFF

J: TRBJ2-3
V: TRBV7-8
CDR3: CASSLLGGSPDTQYF

J: TRBJ1-1
V: TRBV19
CDR3: CVRQGARGTNTEAFF

J: TRBJ2-2
V: TRBV5-1
CDR3: CASSSQGNTGELFF

J: TRBJ1-5
V: TRBV25-1
CDR3: CASRGAGTEQPQHF

J: TRBJ2-7
V: TRBV20-1
CDR3: CSARDGTGSSYEQYF

J: TRBJ2-7
V: TRBV5-4
CDR3: CATGGAGARGEQYF

J: TRBJ2-5
V: TRBV18
CDR3: CASSPLRGGETQYF

J: TRBJ2-1
V: TRBV9
CDR3: CASSPPMSSYNEQFF

J: TRBJ2-3
V: TRBV5-1
CDR3: CASTDRSGTDTQYF

J: TRBJ1-6
V: TRBV3-1
CDR3: CASSQTGDSPLHF

J: TRBJ2-6
V: TRBV15
CDR3: CATSTRGSGANVLTF

J: TRBJ1-2
V: TRBV5-1
CDR3: CASSLAPGQDGYTF

J: TRBJ1-4
V: TRBV6-5
CDR3: CASSYSTWGGGEKLFF

J: TRBJ2-1
V: TRBV11-2
CDR3: CASSSPSGNEQFF

J: TRBJ1-6
V: TRBV27
CDR3: CASSSVGRNSPLHF

J: TRBJ1-5
V: TRBV15
CDR3: CATSRDARVSNQPQHF

J: TRBJ2-1
V: TRBV10-3
CDR3: CAIRDAGQIYNEQFF

J: TRBJ2-1
V: TRBV19
CDR3: CASSMRPLAGGPRDEQFF

J: TRBJ2-2
V: TRBV11-1
CDR3: CASSFPTVNTGELFF

J: TRBJ2-3
V: TRBV20-1
CDR3: CSAREDNQGSTDTQYF

J: TRBJ1-2
V: TRBV9
CDR3: CASTSEPGNYGYTF

J: TRBJ1-4
V: TRBV5-4
CDR3: CASSLAGGEKLFF

J: TRBJ1-6
V: TRBV6-2/TRBV6-3
CDR3: CASSPYPGSPLHF

J: TRBJ2-1
V: TRBV29-1
CDR3: CSVEVGSIEAEQFF

J: TRBJ1-5
V: TRBV20-1
CDR3: CSARDVRGDQPQHF

J: TRBJ2-1
V: TRBV5-6
CDR3: CASSWRPGGSHNEQFF

J: TRBJ2-7
V: TRBV5-1
CDR3: CASGRDHSSYEQYF

J: TRBJ1-1
V: TRBV20-1
CDR3: CSAPDRVRNTEAFF

J: TRBJ2-1
V: TRBV5-6
CDR3: CASSLPRRLYNEQFF

J: TRBJ2-5
V: TRBV20-1
CDR3: CSAYRGLPEETQYF

J: TRBJ2-3
V: TRBV24-1
CDR3: CATSGVGDTDTQYF

J: TRBJ2-5
V: TRBV12-3/TRBV12-4
CDR3: CASSLILGPAQETQYF

J: TRBJ2-2
V: TRBV6-1
CDR3: CASRGLAGLTGELFF

J: TRBJ2-7
V: TRBV28
CDR3: CASGSPGRIYEQYF

J: TRBJ2-2
V: TRBV7-6
CDR3: CASSGVGRSRGELFF

J: TRBJ2-6
V: TRBV12-3/TRBV12-4
CDR3: CASRGQGINSGANVLTF

J: TRBJ2-7
V: TRBV6-1
CDR3: CASSKLAGGSYEQYF